This paragraph reports one T cell receptor (beta chain). This entry comes from a study of cytomegalovirus exposure and HLA in healthy donors. With 1 base removed from V and 4 bases from J, the gap between germline ends came to 10 bases. Germline V gene lookup returns CDR1 SGHAT and CDR2 FQNNGV. CDR3 length: 15 amino acids. The PCR contained 60 Vbeta and 13 Jbeta primers. TCRdb's table, derived via immunoSEQ multiplex PCR, lists solely in-frame clones and lacks some. The sample lists 70,000 to 95,000 clones; 62% were seen once. Specimen: PBMCs. V gene TRBV11-2 combines with J gene TRBJ2-2; D not resolved. This clonotype was obtained from a woman aged 25 to 39 in good health and CMV-seropositive. Here the CDR3 DNA reads TGTGCCAGCAGCTTAGTGTCGTCCTCCACCGGGGAGCTGTTTTTT. It encodes CASSLVSSSTGELFF. The full variable domain, completed using reference TRBV11-2 and TRBJ2-2, is EAGVAQSPRYKIIEKRQSVAFWCNPISGHATLYWYQQILGQGPKLLIQFQNNGVVDDSQLPKDRFSAERLKGVDSTLKIQPAKLEDSAVYLCASSLVSSSTGELFFGEGSRLTVL.